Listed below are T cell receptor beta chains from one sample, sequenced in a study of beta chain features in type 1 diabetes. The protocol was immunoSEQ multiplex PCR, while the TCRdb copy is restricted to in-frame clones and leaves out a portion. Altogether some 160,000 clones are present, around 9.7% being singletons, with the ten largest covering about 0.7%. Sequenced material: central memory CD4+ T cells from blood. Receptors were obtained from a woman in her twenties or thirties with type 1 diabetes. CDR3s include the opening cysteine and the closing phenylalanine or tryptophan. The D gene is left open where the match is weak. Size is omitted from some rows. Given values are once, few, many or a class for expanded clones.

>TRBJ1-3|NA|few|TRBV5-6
CASSFQGSGNTIYF
TGTGCCAGCAGCTTTCAGGGTTCTGGAAACACCATATATTTT
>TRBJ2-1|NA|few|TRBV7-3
CASSLSGASSYNEQFF
TGTGCCAGCAGCTTAAGCGGGGCTAGCTCCTACAATGAGCAGTTCTTC
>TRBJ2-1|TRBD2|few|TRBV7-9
CASSLAGVGGERVF
TGTGCCAGCAGCTTAGCGGGCGTCGGGGGGGAGCGGGTCTTC
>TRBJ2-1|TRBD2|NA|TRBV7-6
CASSSSGSFNEQFF
TGTGCCAGCAGCTCTAGCGGGAGTTTCAATGAGCAGTTCTTC
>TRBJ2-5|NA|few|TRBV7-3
CASSPGARGETQYF
TGTGCCAGCAGCCCCGGTGCTAGAGGAGAGACCCAGTACTTC
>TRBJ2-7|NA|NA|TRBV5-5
CASSLVPQISSYEQYF
TGTGCCAGCAGCTTGGTTCCGCAAATTAGCTCCTACGAGCAGTACTTC
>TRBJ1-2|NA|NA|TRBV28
CASSLRRGYTF
TGTGCCAGCAGTTTGCGCCGCGGCTACACCTTC
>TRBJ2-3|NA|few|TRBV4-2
CASSHRSGITDTQYF
TGTGCCAGCAGCCATAGAAGCGGTATCACAGATACGCAGTATTTT
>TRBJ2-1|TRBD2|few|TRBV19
CASGTSDRANEQFF
TGTGCCAGCGGAACTAGCGATCGAGCCAATGAGCAGTTCTTC
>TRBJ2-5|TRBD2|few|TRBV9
CASSVDISGAKETQYF
TGTGCCAGCAGCGTAGATATTAGCGGGGCAAAAGAGACCCAGTACTTC
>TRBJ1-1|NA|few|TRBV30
CAWSVRQYTEAFF
TGTGCCTGGAGTGTAAGACAGTACACTGAAGCTTTCTTT
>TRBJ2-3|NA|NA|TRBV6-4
CASSDLGLSTDTQYF
TGTGCCAGCAGTGACCTGGGACTCAGCACAGATACGCAGTATTTT
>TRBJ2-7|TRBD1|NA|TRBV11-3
CASSPTGDSYEQYF
TGTGCCAGCAGCCCCACCGGGGACAGCTACGAGCAGTACTTC
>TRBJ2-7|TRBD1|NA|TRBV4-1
CASSQGQGVYEQYF
TGCGCCAGCAGCCAGGGACAGGGGGTCTACGAGCAGTACTTC
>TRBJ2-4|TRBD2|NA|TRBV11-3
CASSLATSGINIQYF
TGTGCCAGCAGCTTAGCGACTAGCGGGATAAACATTCAGTACTTC
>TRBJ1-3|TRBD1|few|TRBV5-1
CASSLEGQEVGDTIYF
TGCGCCAGCAGCTTGGAGGGACAGGAGGTCGGAGACACCATATATTTT
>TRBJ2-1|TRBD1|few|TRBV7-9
CASNLQGAGYNEQFF
TGTGCCAGCAACCTACAGGGGGCTGGATACAATGAGCAGTTCTTC
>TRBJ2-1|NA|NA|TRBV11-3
CASSETVKQFF
TGTGCCAGCAGCGAGACAGTCAAGCAGTTCTTC
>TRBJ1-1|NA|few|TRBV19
CASSPRAGRPEAFF
TGTGCCAGTAGCCCCCGGGCAGGGCGCCCTGAAGCTTTCTTT
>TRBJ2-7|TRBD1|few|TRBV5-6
CASSAYRGDEQYF
TGTGCCAGCAGCGCCTACAGGGGCGACGAGCAGTACTTC
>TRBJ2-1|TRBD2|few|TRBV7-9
CASSPSLAGGPDEQFF
TGTGCCAGCAGCCCATCGTTAGCGGGGGGACCTGATGAGCAGTTCTTC
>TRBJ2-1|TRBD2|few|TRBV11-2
CASRGTSGRNNEQFF
TGTGCCAGCAGGGGGACTAGCGGGAGGAACAATGAGCAGTTCTTC
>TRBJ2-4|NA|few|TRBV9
CASSAGGGGKNIQYF
TGTGCCAGCAGCGCCGGTGGGGGCGGCAAAAACATTCAGTACTTC
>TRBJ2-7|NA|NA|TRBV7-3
CAHHEQYF
TGTGCCCATCACGAGCAGTACTTC
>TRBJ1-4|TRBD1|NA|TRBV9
CASSAGQGGEKLFF
TGTGCCAGCAGCGCCGGACAGGGAGGAGAAAAACTGTTTTTT
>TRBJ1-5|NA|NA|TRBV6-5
CASSYSRPGNQPQHF
TGTGCCAGCAGTTACTCGAGGCCCGGCAATCAGCCCCAGCATTTT
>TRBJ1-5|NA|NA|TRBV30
CAWSPLDSGQPQHF
TGTGCCTGGAGTCCTCTGGACAGCGGTCAGCCCCAGCATTTT
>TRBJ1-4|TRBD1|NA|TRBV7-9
CASSLRTGGEKLFF
TGTGCCAGCAGCTTAAGAACAGGGGGAGAAAAACTGTTTTTT
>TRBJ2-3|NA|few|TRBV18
CASSPPVSTDTQYF
TGTGCCAGCTCACCCCCCGTTTCCACAGATACGCAGTATTTT
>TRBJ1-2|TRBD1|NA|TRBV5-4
CASRAATGGGYGYTF
TGTGCCAGCAGAGCCGCCACAGGGGGCGGCTATGGCTACACCTTC
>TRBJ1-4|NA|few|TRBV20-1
CSSQLNEKLFF
TGCAGTAGTCAACTTAATGAAAAACTGTTTTTT
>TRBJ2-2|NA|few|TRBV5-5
CASSLGFYLNTGELFF
TGTGCCAGCAGCTTGGGGTTCTACCTGAACACCGGGGAGCTGTTTTTT
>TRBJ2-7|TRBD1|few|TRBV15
CATSSQPTWGQGDEQYF
TGTGCCACCAGCAGCCAGCCGACTTGGGGACAGGGTGACGAGCAGTACTTC
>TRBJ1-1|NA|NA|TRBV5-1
CASTPAGRRDTEAFF
TGCGCCAGCACCCCGGCCGGCAGGAGGGACACTGAAGCTTTCTTT